This T cell receptor beta chain comes out of a study of Graves' ophthalmopathy and Graves' hyperthyroidism. General study points: Among expanded thyroid clonotypes above 0.001 frequency, most also occurred in blood.

RNA transcripts were the template, and TCR beta CDR3 regions were amplified from them. Second-round multiplex PCR came after a first-round RT-PCR that employed HTBI primers. TCRdb re-analysed the multiplex PCR reads in MiXCR, keeping a single row per CDR3 protein. The table includes approximately 540,000 distinct CDR3 sequences, 35% to 45% detected once. About this clonotype itself: Its antigen is not identified.

Trimming left V 4 bases short and J 8 bases short, with 11 bases between. The CDR3 covers 12 residues. Germline assignment: CDR1 MGHDK and CDR2 SYGVNS. This receptor was identified in an adult man with Graves' hyperthyroidism. Sample: peripheral blood or thyroid tissue (not recorded which). The genes are TRBV25-1 and TRBJ1-2, with D hard to call. CDR3 residues: CASSVSGNGYTF. In DNA, the CDR3 is TGTGCCAGCAGTGTTTCGGGGAACGGCTACACCTTC.